This T cell receptor beta chain was sequenced for a study of blood T cells in healthy people across ages (dated by TCRdb to between 2014 and 2017). For the study in its entirety: In model experiments, template switching captured about one uniquely barcoded TCR beta cDNA molecule for every two T cells. The study measured age-related changes in TCR beta repertoire diversity using deep sequencing normalized with unique cDNA molecular identifiers. The donors were split into four age groups: young (average around 16 years), middle-aged (roughly 39), aged (more than 55) and long-lived (over 80). Two additional independent replicas of 1 million unique cDNA reads from the same blood draw were analyzed for two donors (one aged 18 to 30 and one aged 80 or older).

The library was obtained by 5' RACE. Instrument used: Illumina HiSeq 2500. The second PCR ran for about 7 to 11 cycles and used a J-beta primer mix along with a sample-barcoded 5' primer. A template-switch 5' adaptor carrying 12 random nucleotides introduced a unique molecular identifier onto each TCR beta cDNA molecule. Each sample yielded at least 2.5 million CDR3-containing paired-end reads. First-strand cDNA was synthesized from all RNA with the Mint cDNA synthesis kit, primed by a TRBC-specific oligonucleotide. After uracil-DNA glycosylase treatment, a first 18-cycle PCR used universal primers M1SS and BC2_uni_R on all cDNA. In the original analysis: Each sample was normalized by randomly selecting 1 million high-quality reads, each carrying a distinct molecular identifier. Instead of being binned into consensus sequences, reads that shared molecular identifiers were thrown out. MiTCR, set to a Q25 quality threshold and the strictest error-elimination algorithm, was used for CDR3 identification, clonotype clustering and error correction. Lower-bound total TCR beta diversity was estimated with a nonparametric unseen species model using Euler transformation. TCRdb handled the public reads itself, with Q25 trimming in fastp and clone calling in MiXCR, and kept productive beta chains. Every CDR3 protein is listed once, alongside the most common genes and DNA of its rows. The V and J calls come from TCRdb's annotation, not from the publication. The sample table shows 750,000 to 950,000 distinct CDR3 sequences, and 25% to 35% are seen once. The top ten clones comprise roughly 10% of the sample.

On this clonotype: What this receptor recognizes is not known. Possible read error: a much larger clone is one base away.

Systemically healthy Caucasian individuals from Russia, some 36 in total and aged about 6 to 90 years, were included as donors. Each donor gave 8 to 10 milliliters of peripheral blood, collected into EDTA-treated Vacutainer tubes. Ficoll-Paque density-gradient centrifugation was used to isolate PBMCs, with at least 6.5 million obtained per sample. Trizol reagent was used to extract total RNA from the PBMCs, yielding at least 5.5 micrograms per sample. The percentages of naive CD45RAhigh/CD27high T cells were determined by flow cytometry on a PBMC aliquot from every donor. The paper's findings and limits, for the study overall: Because profiling used bulk unsorted PBMCs, naive and antigen-experienced compartments could not be compared conclusively. Total diversity estimates from one million sequenced T cells were considered lower bounds and underestimates. Compared with the aged group, the long-lived group had more naive CD4+ T cells, fewer expanded clones and increased TCR diversity, a pattern suggesting age selection. The percentage of naive T cells measured by flow cytometry correlated strongly with observed TCR beta diversity. The CMV infection status of donors was not known, potentially confounding age-related changes in expanded clonotypes. Observed TCR beta diversity per million T cells fell roughly linearly with age, and a significant reduction was already apparent by age roughly 40.

From a lookup of the germline V gene, CDR1 and CDR2 are SNHLY and FYNNEI. Spanning cysteine to phenylalanine, the CDR3 consists of 15 amino acids. The kept DNA is CDR3 alone, 45 bases in frame from the first base. Another study also made use of these data, one on T cells of mothers and their children. As noted in the second study: The donors were nine systemically healthy Caucasian individuals, made up of three mothers and their six children. cDNA synthesis consumed the entire amount of extracted RNA, loaded at approximately 1.6 ug RNA in each 15 ul reaction. In the second PCR, the M1S primer introduced both the sample barcodes and 2-4 random nucleotides. Each mother yielded over 9 million TCR beta CDR3 reads and each child 2.5 million to 3.5 million reads. Thymic selection similarly shapes TCR recombination output in related and unrelated pairs, with minor effect from inherited differences. Normalized repertoire overlap was always slightly but never significantly higher in related than unrelated mother-child pairs. No persistent microchimeric T cell clones were detected, at a sensitivity of roughly 99 clones per million clonotypes. The study used deep NGS to compare TCR beta repertoires of mothers and children, seeking features distinguishing related mother-child pairs from unrelated individuals. The mean age was 40 +/- 4 years for the mothers and roughly 10 +/- 4 years for the children. After adapters were ligated using NEBNext reagents, the libraries underwent 100+100 nt paired-end sequencing on an Illumina HiSeq 2000. Mother and child libraries were prepared a month apart and sequenced in separate runs to prevent cross-contamination. For each donor, somewhere between about 450,000 and 2,000,000 distinct TCR beta clonotypes were identified. Naive TCR beta clonotypes were estimated from low-frequency clonotypes matched to each donor's FACS-determined naive share, without sorting.

The receptor comes from a woman aged 40 to 50 in good health. Specimen: blood. This chain is built from TRBV2 and TRBJ1-1; a tentative D call is TRBD1 (6 bases match). The CDR3 is CAGSVAFGGAPEAFF. The DNA sequence reads TGTGCCGGCAGTGTGGCGTTTGGGGGCGCGCCTGAAGCTTTCTTT.